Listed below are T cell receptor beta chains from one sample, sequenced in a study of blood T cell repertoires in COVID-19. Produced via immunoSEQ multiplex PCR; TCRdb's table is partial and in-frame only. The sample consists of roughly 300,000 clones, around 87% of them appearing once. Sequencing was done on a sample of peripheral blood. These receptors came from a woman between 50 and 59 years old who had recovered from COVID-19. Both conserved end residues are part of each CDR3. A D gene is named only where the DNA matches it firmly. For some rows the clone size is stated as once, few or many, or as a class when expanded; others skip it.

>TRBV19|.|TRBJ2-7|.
CASSRTSPSSYEQYF
TGTGCCAGTAGTAGAACGTCTCCTAGCTCCTACGAGCAGTACTTC
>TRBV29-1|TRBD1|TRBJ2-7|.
CSVERQGGHEQYF
TGCAGCGTTGAAAGACAGGGTGGCCACGAGCAGTACTTC
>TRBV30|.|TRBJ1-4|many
CAWSRPGLGGEKLFF
TGTGCCTGGAGCCGACCGGGCCTCGGGGGAGAAAAACTGTTTTTT
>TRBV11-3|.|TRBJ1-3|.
CASSVNRGNTIYF
TGTGCCAGCAGCGTAAACAGGGGAAACACCATATATTTT
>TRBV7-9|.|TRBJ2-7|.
CASSLVRSSYEQYF
TGTGCCAGCAGCTTAGTGAGGAGCTCCTACGAGCAGTACTTC
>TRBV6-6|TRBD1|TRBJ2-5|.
CASSRRITGGKLATQYF
TGTGCCAGCAGTCGCCGGATTACAGGGGGCAAGTTAGCGACCCAGTACTTC
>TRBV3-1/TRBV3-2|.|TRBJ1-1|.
CASSQVSDTEAFF
TGTGCCAGCAGCCAAGTGTCCGACACTGAAGCTTTCTTT
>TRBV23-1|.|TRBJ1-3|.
CASSQSARGLTTIYF
TGCGCCAGCAGTCAATCCGCCAGGGGCCTGACCACCATATATTTT
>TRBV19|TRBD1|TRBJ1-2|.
CASSWRQGKSSSYTF
TGTGCCAGTAGTTGGAGACAGGGGAAGAGTAGTAGCTACACCTTC
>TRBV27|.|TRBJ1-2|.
CASSSGGGGYTF
TGTGCCAGCAGTTCGGGGGGAGGTGGCTACACCTTC
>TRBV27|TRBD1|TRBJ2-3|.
CASSLTPSRQGGTRDTQYF
TGTGCCAGCAGTTTAACCCCCTCTCGACAGGGGGGGACTCGGGATACGCAGTATTTT
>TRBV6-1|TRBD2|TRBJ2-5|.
CASSGNSGGAWETQYF
TGTGCCAGCAGTGGAAATAGCGGGGGGGCCTGGGAGACCCAGTACTTC
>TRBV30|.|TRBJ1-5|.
CAWSVPGPRGNQPQHF
TGTGCCTGGAGTGTACCAGGGCCCAGGGGCAATCAGCCCCAGCATTTT
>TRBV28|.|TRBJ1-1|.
CASSLLGLPEAFF
TGTGCCAGCAGTTTATTAGGACTACCTGAAGCTTTCTTT
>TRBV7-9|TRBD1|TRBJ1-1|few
CASSLTGGRGWTEAFF
TGTGCCAGCAGCCTGACAGGGGGCCGCGGTTGGACTGAAGCTTTCTTT
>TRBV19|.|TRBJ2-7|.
CASSIEAGPYYEQYF
TGTGCCAGTAGTATAGAGGCGGGGCCCTACTACGAGCAGTACTTC
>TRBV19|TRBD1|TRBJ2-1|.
CASSTDRGLSEQFF
TGTGCCAGTAGCACAGACAGGGGGCTCAGTGAGCAGTTCTTC
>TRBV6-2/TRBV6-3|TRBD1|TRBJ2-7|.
CASSYGRTGGFEQYF
TGTGCCAGCAGTTACGGACGGACAGGGGGCTTTGAGCAGTACTTC
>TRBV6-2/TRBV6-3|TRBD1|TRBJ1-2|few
CASSSGQGVYAGYTF
TGTGCCAGCAGCTCCGGACAGGGCGTTTATGCTGGCTACACCTTC
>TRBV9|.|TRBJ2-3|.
CASSVGQAMDTQYF
TGTGCCAGCAGCGTAGGACAGGCAATGGATACGCAGTATTTT
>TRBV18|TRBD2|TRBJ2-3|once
CASSPSLAEGTDTQYF
TGTGCCAGCTCACCATCACTAGCGGAGGGCACAGATACGCAGTATTTT
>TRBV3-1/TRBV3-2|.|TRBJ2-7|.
CASSQEPSSYEQYF
TGTGCCAGCAGCCAAGAGCCCAGCTCCTACGAGCAGTACTTC
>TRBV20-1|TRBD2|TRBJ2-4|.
CSASDFSAGLVAKNIQYF
TGCAGTGCTAGTGACTTCTCAGCGGGATTAGTGGCCAAAAACATTCAGTACTTC
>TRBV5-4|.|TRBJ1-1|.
CASSLEVDRLAFF
TGTGCCAGCAGCTTGGAGGTCGACAGGCTAGCTTTCTTT
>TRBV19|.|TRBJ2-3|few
CASSIISRRREQYF
TGTGCCAGTAGTATCATTAGCCGAAGGAGAGAGCAGTATTTT
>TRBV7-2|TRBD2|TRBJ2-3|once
CASSLVTSGISTDTQYF
TGTGCCAGCAGCTTAGTGACTAGCGGGATTAGCACAGATACGCAGTATTTT
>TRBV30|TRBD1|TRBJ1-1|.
CAWSAGQGRTEAFF
TGTGCCTGGAGTGCGGGACAGGGTCGCACTGAAGCTTTCTTT
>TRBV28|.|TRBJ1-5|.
CASSFGGSNQPQHF
TGTGCCAGCAGTTTTGGCGGCAGCAATCAGCCCCAGCATTTT
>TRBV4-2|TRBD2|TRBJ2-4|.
CASSHTRTSGINIQYF
TGTGCCAGCAGCCATACCAGGACTAGCGGAATAAACATTCAGTACTTC
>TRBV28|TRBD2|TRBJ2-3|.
CASSLIPSGGTDTQYF
TGTGCCAGCAGTTTAATTCCCAGCGGGGGCACAGATACGCAGTATTTT
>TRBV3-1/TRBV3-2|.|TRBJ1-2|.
CASTKNRLGNYGYTF
TGTGCCAGCACTAAGAACAGGTTGGGGAACTATGGCTACACCTTC
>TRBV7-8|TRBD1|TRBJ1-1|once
CASSPDRWTEAFF
TGTGCCAGCAGCCCGGACAGGTGGACTGAAGCTTTCTTT
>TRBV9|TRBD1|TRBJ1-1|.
CASSAGQGNTEAFF
TGTGCCAGCAGTGCGGGACAGGGGAACACTGAAGCTTTCTTT
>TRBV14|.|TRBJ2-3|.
CASSQVGGRLDTQYF
TGTGCCAGCAGCCAAGTAGGTGGGAGGCTGGATACGCAGTATTTT
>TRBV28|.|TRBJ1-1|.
CASRGQKWTEAFF
TGTGCCAGCAGGGGGCAGAAGTGGACTGAAGCTTTCTTT
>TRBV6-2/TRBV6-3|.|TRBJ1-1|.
CASSYLSRTEMNTEAFF
TGTGCCAGCAGTTACCTATCAAGGACAGAAATGAACACTGAAGCTTTCTTT
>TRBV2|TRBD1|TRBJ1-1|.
CASREGRGAEAFF
TGTGCCAGCAGGGAAGGCAGGGGGGCTGAAGCTTTCTTT
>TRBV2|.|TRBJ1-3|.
CASSERAGSSGNTIYF
TGTGCCAGCAGTGAAAGGGCAGGGTCCTCTGGAAACACCATATATTTT
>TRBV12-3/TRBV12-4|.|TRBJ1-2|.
CASSFAANYGYTF
TGTGCCAGCAGTTTCGCGGCTAACTATGGCTACACCTTC
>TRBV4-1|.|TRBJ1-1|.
CASSQADTEAFF
TGCGCCAGCAGCCAGGCAGACACTGAAGCTTTCTTT
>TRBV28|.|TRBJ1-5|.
CASSLGQREYSNQPQHF
TGTGCCAGCAGTTTGGGGCAACGGGAGTATAGCAATCAGCCCCAGCATTTT
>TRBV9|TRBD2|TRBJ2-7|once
CASSDGGGPPYEQYF
TGTGCCAGCAGCGATGGGGGGGGACCGCCCTACGAGCAGTACTTC
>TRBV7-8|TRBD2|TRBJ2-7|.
CASTYEPAGGGSYEQYF
TGTGCCAGCACCTATGAGCCGGCGGGGGGAGGCTCCTACGAGCAGTACTTC
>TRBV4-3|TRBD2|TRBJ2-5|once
CASSQRTSEGQTQYF
TGCGCCAGCAGCCAAAGGACTAGCGAGGGTCAGACCCAGTACTTC
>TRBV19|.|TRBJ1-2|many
CASSIVGYGNYGYTF
TGTGCCAGTAGTATTGTCGGGTATGGGAACTATGGCTACACCTTC
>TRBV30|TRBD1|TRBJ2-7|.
CAWRPWGQGVVEQYF
TGTGCCTGGAGGCCTTGGGGACAGGGTGTAGTCGAGCAGTACTTC
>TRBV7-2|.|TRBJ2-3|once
CASSLPGTDTQYF
TGTGCCAGCAGCTTACCAGGGACAGATACGCAGTATTTT
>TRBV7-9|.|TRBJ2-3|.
CASRDTFTDTQYF
TGTGCCAGCAGGGACACGTTCACAGATACGCAGTATTTT
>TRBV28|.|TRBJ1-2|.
CASSTGDDYGYTF
TGTGCCAGCAGTACAGGAGACGACTATGGCTACACCTTC
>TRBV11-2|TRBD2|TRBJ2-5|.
CASSPNLAGKETQYF
TGTGCCAGCAGCCCTAACCTAGCGGGGAAAGAGACCCAGTACTTC
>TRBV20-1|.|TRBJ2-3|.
CRGGSTDTQYF
TGCAGAGGAGGCAGCACAGATACGCAGTATTTT